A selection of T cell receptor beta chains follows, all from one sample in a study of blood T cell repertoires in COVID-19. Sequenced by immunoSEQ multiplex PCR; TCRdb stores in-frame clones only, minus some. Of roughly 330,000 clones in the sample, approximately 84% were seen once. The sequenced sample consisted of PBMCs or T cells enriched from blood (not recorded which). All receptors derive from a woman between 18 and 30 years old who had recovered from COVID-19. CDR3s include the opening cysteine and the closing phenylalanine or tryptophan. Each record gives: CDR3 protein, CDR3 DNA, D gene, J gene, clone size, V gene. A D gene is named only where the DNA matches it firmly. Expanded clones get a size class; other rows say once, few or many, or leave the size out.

CASYQYQGATGSQDSPLHF,TGTGCCAGCTACCAATACCAGGGGGCAACAGGGAGTCAGGATTCACCCCTCCACTTT,TRBD1,TRBJ1-6,.,TRBV5-4
CASSKDAGRSNYGYTF,TGTGCCAGCAGCAAAGACGCGGGACGGAGTAACTATGGCTACACCTTC,.,TRBJ1-2,.,TRBV4-2
CASSVLAGGGTDTQYF,TGTGCCAGCAGCGTACTAGCGGGAGGAGGCACAGATACGCAGTATTTT,TRBD2,TRBJ2-3,once,TRBV2
CASSTMDSTEKLFF,TGTGCCAGTAGTACCATGGACAGTACTGAAAAACTGTTTTTT,.,TRBJ1-4,.,TRBV19
CASSFSSGGTQYF,TGTGCCAGCAGCTTCAGCAGCGGGGGGACCCAGTACTTC,TRBD2,TRBJ2-5,.,TRBV7-8
CASSLDRAGNQPQHF,TGTGCCAGCAGTTTGGACAGGGCTGGCAATCAGCCCCAGCATTTT,TRBD1,TRBJ1-5,.,TRBV6-5
CASSFRGRGYEQYF,TGTGCCAGCAGTTTCAGGGGGCGTGGGTACGAGCAGTACTTC,TRBD1,TRBJ2-7,.,TRBV28
CASSLGGAGGRDTQYF,TGTGCCAGCAGCTTAGGGGGAGCGGGAGGGCGGGATACGCAGTATTTT,TRBD2,TRBJ2-3,.,TRBV5-4
CATSVNPGDTEAFF,TGTGCCACCAGCGTCAATCCCGGGGACACTGAAGCTTTCTTT,.,TRBJ1-1,.,TRBV15
CASSEQTYIRRGYEQYF,TGTGCCAGCAGTGAACAAACCTACATCCGCCGCGGTTACGAGCAGTACTTC,.,TRBJ2-7,.,TRBV6-1
CARSPGGTLSSGNTIYF,TGTGCCAGAAGCCCAGGTGGAACGTTGAGCTCTGGAAACACCATATATTTT,.,TRBJ1-3,few,TRBV5-3
CASSGGTIYQETQYF,TGTGCCAGCAGCGGAGGGACTATCTACCAAGAGACCCAGTACTTC,TRBD2,TRBJ2-5,once,TRBV9
CASGSSGRARSGANVLTF,TGTGCCAGCGGTTCTAGCGGGAGGGCCAGGTCTGGGGCCAACGTCCTGACTTTC,TRBD2,TRBJ2-6,.,TRBV5-6
CASSLEGANYGYTF,TGTGCCAGCAGCTTAGAAGGGGCTAACTATGGCTACACCTTC,.,TRBJ1-2,.,TRBV7-6
CASTTGGIADTEAFF,TGTGCCAGCACCACAGGGGGTATAGCAGACACTGAAGCTTTCTTT,TRBD1,TRBJ1-1,.,TRBV5-4
CASSLERDFSYEQYF,TGTGCCAGCAGCTTAGAAAGGGACTTTTCCTACGAGCAGTACTTC,.,TRBJ2-7,.,TRBV7-2
CASSLDTGEQYF,TGTGCCAGCAGCTTGGACACAGGCGAGCAGTACTTC,.,TRBJ2-7,.,TRBV5-4
CASSTGTGSYNEQFF,TGTGCCAGCTCCACCGGGACAGGCTCCTACAATGAGCAGTTCTTC,TRBD1,TRBJ2-1,.,TRBV3-1/TRBV3-2
CAWRRFPGDTQYF,TGTGCCTGGAGGAGGTTCCCCGGAGATACGCAGTATTTT,.,TRBJ2-3,.,TRBV30
CASSPTSSRAEAFF,TGTGCCAGTAGTCCGACTTCGTCTCGGGCTGAAGCTTTCTTT,.,TRBJ1-1,.,TRBV19
CASSLQGASNQPQHF,TGCGCCAGCAGCTTGCAGGGGGCATCCAATCAGCCCCAGCATTTT,TRBD1,TRBJ1-5,.,TRBV5-1
CASSRSRTGNTEAFF,TGTGCCAGCAGCCGAAGCCGGACAGGGAACACTGAAGCTTTCTTT,TRBD1,TRBJ1-1,.,TRBV6-5